The following is a T cell receptor beta chain sequence with its context. Its antigen is not known. This entry is derived from a study of T-cell memory formation after mild COVID-19. Turning to the study itself: Each donor largely had its own TCR clusters.

CDR3 length: 15 residues. Germline trimming cut 2 bases from V and 6 bases from J; bases unmatched to any gene: 10. Per the germline V gene, CDR1 is LNHNV and CDR2 is YYDKDF (reference sequence). Via MiXCR, TCRdb re-called the 5' RACE reads, giving one row per CDR3 protein. The sample includes 500,000 to 650,000 distinct CDR3 sequences, 20% to 25% of them seen just once. Whole-study findings and limits: Day 15 to 85 contractors were CD4/CD8 balanced; later expanders leaned CD4+. Largely, contracting CD4+ clones fell within CM and EM, and contracting CD8+ clones within EMRA. Some responding clones appeared in pre-infection memory, suggesting cross-reactive memory joined.

Sequencing used PBMCs or a T cell subset sorted from them (not recorded which). The clonotype was recovered from an adult woman who had mild COVID-19 (a few samples of this study predate the infection). Cell type and time point are not known. The V gene is TRBV15, the J gene TRBJ2-7, with 7 bases fitting TRBD1. CDR3 sequence: CATSRPWRQGGEQYF. CDR3 in DNA: TGTGCCACCAGCAGACCTTGGAGACAGGGCGGCGAGCAGTACTTC.